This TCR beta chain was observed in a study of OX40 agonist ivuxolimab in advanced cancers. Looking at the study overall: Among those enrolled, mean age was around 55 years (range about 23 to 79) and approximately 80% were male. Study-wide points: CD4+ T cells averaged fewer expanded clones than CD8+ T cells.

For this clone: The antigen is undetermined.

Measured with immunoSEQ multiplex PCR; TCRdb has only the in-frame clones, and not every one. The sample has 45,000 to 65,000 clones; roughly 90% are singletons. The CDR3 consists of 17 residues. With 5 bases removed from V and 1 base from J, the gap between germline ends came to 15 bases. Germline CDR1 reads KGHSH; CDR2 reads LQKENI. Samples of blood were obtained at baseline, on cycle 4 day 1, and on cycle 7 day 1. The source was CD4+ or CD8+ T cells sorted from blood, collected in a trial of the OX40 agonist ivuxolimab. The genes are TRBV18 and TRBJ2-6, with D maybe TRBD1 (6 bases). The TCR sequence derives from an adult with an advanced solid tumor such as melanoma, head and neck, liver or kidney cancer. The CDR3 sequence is CASSEPGHISGANVLTF. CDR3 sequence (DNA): TGTGCCAGCTCAGAACCGGGACATATATCTGGGGCCAACGTCCTGACTTTC. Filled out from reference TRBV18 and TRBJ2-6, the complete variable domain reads NAGVMQNPRHLVRRRGQEARLRCSPMKGHSHVYWYRQLPEEGLKFMVYLQKENIIDESGMPKERFSAEFPKEGPSILRIQQVVRGDSAAYFCASSEPGHISGANVLTFGAGSRLTVL.